The 31 T cell receptor beta chains below all came from one sample that was sequenced in a study of CD8 T cells in Susac syndrome. Random hexamers primed reverse transcription of roughly 0.5 to 1 ug RNA. Each CDR3 protein is one row after TCRdb ran MiXCR on the immunoSEQ multiplex PCR reads. The sample lists around 270,000 distinct CDR3 sequences, over 75% occurring once. Sequenced sample: CD8+ T cells from PBMCs. The receptors stem from a human donor with multiple sclerosis.

CDR3 nucleotide sequence: TGCAGCGTTCGGGGGACAGGGCTCCACGAGCAGTACTTC. Translated: CSVRGTGLHEQYF. This chain joins TRBV29-1 and TRBJ2-7, with TRBD1 matching over 9 bases. After removal of 5 bases from V and 5 bases from J, the junction contained 7 bases not matched to a gene. The CDR3 has 13 amino acids. The germline V gene encodes CDR1 SQVTM and CDR2 ANQGSEA.

This clonotype was seen a single time. The CDR3 DNA reads as TGCGCCAGCAGTCAATCGCAGGCAGATACGCAGTATTTT. Translated, it gives CASSQSQADTQYF. The rearrangement links TRBV23-1 to TRBJ2-3; D remains ambiguous. TRBV23-1 is treated as an ORF (open reading frame) with a function not yet certain. V was clipped by 0 bases and J by 4 bases, with 5 bases between them. This CDR3 spans 13 amino acids.

This chain uses TRBV19 with TRBJ1-4, with TRBD1 as a possible D gene (5 bases). This CDR3 has 12 residues. CDR1 is LNHDA and CDR2 is SQIVND in the germline V gene (reference sequence). V dropped 10 bases and J dropped 7 bases, with 13 bases sitting between them. The DNA for the CDR3 is TGTGCCACCAGGGACGGAAGTGAAAAACTGTTTTTT. It translates to CATRDGSEKLFF.

The rearrangement joins TRBV27 to TRBJ2-2, with D perhaps TRBD2 (6 bases). With 6 bases removed from V and 1 base from J, the gap between germline ends came to 18 bases. Germline V CDR1 and CDR2: MNHEY, SMNVEV (reference sequence). CDR3 size: 17 residues. The CDR3 sequence: CASRGLLPWGNTGELFF. The CDR3 nucleotides read TGTGCCAGCAGGGGACTCCTCCCTTGGGGGAACACCGGGGAGCTGTTTTTT.

The chain is built from TRBV28 and TRBJ2-5, with D possibly being TRBD2 (5 bases). Germline CDR1 MDHEN, CDR2 SYDVKM. The CDR3 spans 15 residues. V was cut by 7 bases and J by 1 base, with 16 bases left in between. DNA for the CDR3: TGTGCCAGCATTAGCGCCCGGGTGATCCAAGAGACCCAGTACTTC. Translated, it gives CASISARVIQETQYF. The full variable domain, its missing parts supplied by reference TRBV28 and TRBJ2-5, is DVKVTQSSRYLVKRTGEKVFLECVQDMDHENMFWYRQDPGLGLRLIYFSYDVKMKEKGDIPEGYSVSREKKERFSLILESASTNQTSMYLCASISARVIQETQYFGPGTRLLVL.

The V and J genes are TRBV6-6 and TRBJ1-1; possibly TRBD1 for D (5 bases). The CDR3 loop spans 16 amino acids. Germline V CDR1 and CDR2: MNHNY, SVGAGI (reference sequence). The ends were cut back, 0 bases at V and 4 bases at J, with 15 bases in the middle. The CDR3 DNA reads as TGTGCCAGCAGTTACTCGCAGGGAAGAAGAGGCACTGAAGCTTTCTTT. Its protein is CASSYSQGRRGTEAFF.

The rearrangement uses TRBV19 and TRBJ1-2; possibly TRBD1 for D (6 bases). The length of the CDR3 is 13 residues. V was pared by 5 bases and J by 4 bases, with 11 bases between. Germline V gives CDR1 LNHDA, CDR2 SQIVND (reference sequence). CDR3 in amino acids: CASSPGTSYGYTF. The CDR3 DNA sequence: TGTGCCAGTAGTCCCGGGACAAGCTATGGCTACACCTTC.

The table lists this clonotype with a few counts. The chain recombines TRBV10-3 with TRBJ2-6; D unclear. This CDR3 is 14 amino acids long. V lost 4 bases, J lost 0 bases, and 4 bases lay in between. The germline V gene encodes CDR1 ENHRY and CDR2 SYGVKD. CDR3 loop: CAISAPSGANVLTF. The CDR3 nucleotides are TGTGCCATCAGTGCACCCTCTGGGGCCAACGTCCTGACTTTC.

The chain has TRBV9 and TRBJ2-3; 12 positions match TRBD2. Looked up from germline, CDR1 is SGDLS and CDR2 is YYNGEE. V shed 5 bases and J 2 bases; nucleotides not matched to a gene: 3. The CDR3 totals 15 residues. The CDR3 here is CASSWTSGVTDTQYF. DNA of the CDR3: TGTGCCAGCAGTTGGACTAGCGGGGTCACAGATACGCAGTATTTT.

This chain uses TRBV30 with TRBJ2-2; the match to TRBD1 covers 9 bases. The ends lost 0 bases at V and 6 bases at J; junction bases unmatched: 5. The CDR3 consists of 15 residues. Germline CDR1 and CDR2: GTSNPN and SVGIG (reference sequence). The CDR3 loop is CAWSVRDRDSGELFF. As DNA, the CDR3 is TGTGCCTGGAGTGTACGGGACAGGGACTCCGGGGAGCTGTTTTTT.

V gene TRBV6-5 combines with J gene TRBJ1-4, with 8 bases lining up with TRBD1. This CDR3 contains 15 residues. Germline CDR1 is MNHEY and CDR2 is SVGAGI. V was pared by 2 bases and J by 8 bases, with 7 bases of the junction left unmatched. The CDR3, as DNA: TGTGCCAGCAGTTACCTGGACAGGGAACAAGAAAAACTGTTTTTT. Its translation: CASSYLDREQEKLFF.

Comment on this clonotype: One junction end disagrees with the germline gene, perhaps due to a read error. V and J are TRBV25-1 and TRBJ1-6, with 7 bases fitting TRBD1. The CDR3 runs to 14 residues. In germline, CDR1 is MGHDK, CDR2 SYGVNS. CDR3 sequence: CASSDDREQSPLHF. The CDR3 nucleotides read TGTGCCAGCAGTGACGACAGGGAACAATCACCCCTCCATTTT.

The V call is TRBV30, the J call TRBJ2-1; 7 nucleotides line up with TRBD1. Trimming removed 1 base from V and 4 bases from J; junction bases left unmatched: 1. Germline V lookup: CDR1 GTSNPN, CDR2 SVGIG (reference sequence). The CDR3 is 13 residues long. CDR3: CAWSDRGYNEQFF. Written as DNA, the CDR3 is TGTGCCTGGAGTGACAGGGGTTACAATGAGCAGTTCTTC.

V is TRBV3-1 and J is TRBJ2-1; tentative D call: TRBD2 (6 bases). CDR1 and CDR2 from the germline V gene are LGHDT and YNNKEL (reference sequence). The ends were cut back, 0 bases at V and 5 bases at J, with 11 bases in the middle. The CDR3 contains 15 residues. CDR3 in amino acids: CASSQDGGRNNEQFF. CDR3 nucleotides: TGTGCCAGCAGCCAAGATGGAGGGAGAAACAATGAGCAGTTCTTC.

The rearrangement joins TRBV7-9 to TRBJ2-5, with D perhaps TRBD1 (5 bases). The CDR3 runs 17 residues. Germline CDR1 reads SEHNR; CDR2 reads FQNEAQ (reference sequence). V was shortened by 2 bases and J by 2 bases, with 18 bases between the two germline ends. The CDR3 loop is CASSLTSAGLSQETQYF. The CDR3 DNA sequence: TGTGCCAGCAGCTTAACCTCGGCAGGGCTATCACAAGAGACCCAGTACTTC.

V gene TRBV4-3 combines with J gene TRBJ1-6, with 9 bases fitting TRBD1. The germline CDR1 and CDR2 sequences are LGHNA and YSLEER. The CDR3 covers 16 residues. V lost 3 bases, J lost 9 bases, and 9 bases stayed unmatched. In DNA, the CDR3 is TGCGCCAGCAGCCAGGAGACCGGGACAGGGTCTTCACCCCTCCACTTT. Protein sequence: CASSQETGTGSSPLHF.

V usage is TRBV5-5 and J usage is TRBJ2-1; D ambiguous. CDR1 and CDR2 from the germline V gene are SGHKS and YYEKEE (reference sequence). The CDR3 spans 13 residues. The V end was cut by 1 base, the J end by 4 bases, with 6 bases between. CDR3 sequence: CASSLTRYNEQFF. In DNA form, the CDR3 reads TGTGCCAGCAGCTTGACTCGGTACAATGAGCAGTTCTTC.

As DNA, the CDR3 is TGTGCCAGGAGACAGGGCTATGAGCAGTTCTTC. This translates into CARRQGYEQFF. J is TRBJ2-1 and V is TRBV2; 7 nucleotides agree with TRBD1. The CDR3 totals 11 residues. Germline lookup yields CDR1 SNHLY and CDR2 FYNNEI. The ends lost 9 bases at V and 8 bases at J; junction bases unmatched: 4. The variable domain in full, completed from reference TRBV2 and TRBJ2-1, reads EPEVTQTPSHQVTQMGQEVILRCVPISNHLYFYWYRQILGQKVEFLVSFYNNEISEKSEIFDDQFSVERPDGSNFTLKIRSTKLEDSAMYFCARRQGYEQFFGPGTRLTVL.

The chain couples TRBV27 to TRBJ1-4; possibly TRBD1 for D (5 bases). CDR1 is MNHEY and CDR2 is SMNVEV in the germline V gene (reference sequence). V was clipped by 5 bases and J by 8 bases, with 18 bases between them. The CDR3 covers 15 residues. CDR3 nucleotide sequence: TGTGCCAGCAGTATATTACCCGTGGGGGACGAAAAACTGTTTTTT. Its translation is CASSILPVGDEKLFF.

This clonotype has just one count. The chain joins TRBV12-3 or TRBV12-4 to TRBJ1-2, with TRBD1 identical over 8 bases. This CDR3 has 14 amino acids. Trimming removed 6 bases from V and 4 bases from J; junction bases left unmatched: 7. The chain's CDR3 is CASSLDRALYGYTF. The CDR3 nucleotides read TGTGCCAGCAGCCTGGACAGGGCCCTCTATGGCTACACCTTC.

V usage is TRBV3-1 and J usage is TRBJ2-7; TRBD2 is a possible D gene (6 bases). Germline V gene sequence: CDR1 LGHDT, CDR2 YNNKEL (reference sequence). The CDR3 consists of 14 residues. The V and J ends lost 5 bases and 4 bases respectively, with 15 bases between them. Here the CDR3 DNA reads TGTGCCAGCAGCTACGGGAGCCAGGCGTACGAGCAGTACTTC. It is translated as CASSYGSQAYEQYF.

The chain has TRBV12-3 or TRBV12-4 and TRBJ2-3, with D uncertain. V dropped 3 bases and J dropped 0 bases, with 10 bases sitting between them. The CDR3 is made up of 15 amino acids. CDR3 sequence reads: CASSLARASTDTQYF. The CDR3 nucleotides are TGTGCCAGCAGTTTGGCCCGTGCTAGCACAGATACGCAGTATTTT.

The chain couples TRBV9 to TRBJ1-2; 7 positions agree with TRBD1. Trimming took 3 bases from V and 3 from J; bases not matched to a gene: 11. CDR3 length: 16 amino acids. Germline assignment: CDR1 SGDLS and CDR2 YYNGEE. The CDR3 DNA is TGTGCCAGCAGCGCTGCGGGAGAGGGGGCACACTATGGCTACACCTTC. It yields the protein CASSAAGEGAHYGYTF.

The CDR3 spells CAWSPLAGSSYEQYF. CDR3 in DNA: TGTGCCTGGAGTCCCCTAGCGGGGAGCTCCTACGAGCAGTACTTC. The chain has TRBV30 and TRBJ2-7, with TRBD2 matching over 9 bases. V gave up 2 bases and J gave up 0 bases; unmatched junction bases: 5. This CDR3 has 15 amino acids. CDR1 is GTSNPN and CDR2 is SVGIG in the germline V gene (reference sequence).

The chain recombines TRBV6-4 with TRBJ2-3, with D uncertain. Germline V lookup: CDR1 MRHNA, CDR2 SNTAGT. Trimming left V 0 bases short and J 0 bases short, with 4 bases between. This CDR3 spans 14 amino acids. The CDR3 region has the DNA TGTGCCAGCAGTGACTCCGGCAGCACAGATACGCAGTATTTT. This encodes CASSDSGSTDTQYF.

The chain is built from TRBV27 and TRBJ1-4; TRBD1 might be the D (5 bases). From germline, CDR1 is MNHEY and CDR2 SMNVEV (reference sequence). The germline V and J ends were trimmed by 5 bases and 8 bases, with 12 bases remaining between them. CDR3 length: 13 amino acids. CDR3 sequence (DNA): TGTGCCAGCAGTGTACGGGAGGGGGAAAAACTGTTTTTT. Protein product: CASSVREGEKLFF.

The rearrangement joins TRBV7-9 to TRBJ2-1; perhaps TRBD2 as D (6 bases). V was pared by 5 bases and J by 6 bases, with 17 bases between. Germline CDR1 is SEHNR and CDR2 is FQNEAQ (reference sequence). The CDR3 contains 15 residues. CDR3 protein: CASSDPGVQPNEQFF. CDR3 nucleotide sequence: TGTGCCAGCAGCGATCCGGGAGTTCAGCCCAATGAGCAGTTCTTC.

The chain uses TRBV4-3 and TRBJ1-2; D gene unclear. V lost 3 bases to trimming and J lost 9 bases, with 11 bases between them. CDR1 LGHNA and CDR2 YSLEER come from the germline V gene. The CDR3 length is 12 residues. The CDR3 DNA sequence: TGCGCCAGCAGCCACCAATCGGAAAGCTACACCTTC. It yields the protein CASSHQSESYTF.

The gene calls are TRBV6-2 or TRBV6-3 and TRBJ2-1; D is unclear. The CDR3 spans 14 residues. Germline V gene sequence: CDR1 MNHEY, CDR2 SVGEGT. The V end was cut by 0 bases, the J end by 5 bases, with 8 bases between. CDR3 DNA sequence: TGTGCCAGCAGTTACTCGTGGCTGAACAATGAGCAGTTCTTC. Residues: CASSYSWLNNEQFF.

Only a few counts were recorded for this clonotype. This chain uses TRBV15 with TRBJ2-3, with 7 positions matching TRBD2. After removal of 5 bases from V and 6 bases from J, the junction contained 14 bases not matched to a gene. This CDR3 comprises 16 residues. Germline assignment: CDR1 LNHNV and CDR2 YYDKDF (reference sequence). The CDR3 bases are TGTGCCACCAGCGGACCACCTTTGCGGGAGTCGGATACGCAGTATTTT. This codes for CATSGPPLRESDTQYF.

This clonotype came up once. The rearrangement uses TRBV6-1 and TRBJ1-5, with D hard to call. Germline V gene lookup returns CDR1 MNHNS and CDR2 SASEGT. V was shortened by 2 bases and J by 8 bases, with 10 bases between the two germline ends. The CDR3 spans 13 residues. The CDR3 DNA sequence: TGTGCCAGCAGTGAATTGGTGGTGGAGCCCCAGCATTTT. Amino acids: CASSELVVEPQHF.